This is a list of T cell receptor beta chains from one sample in a study of CXCR3-negative and CXCR3-positive naive CD8 T cells. TCRdb re-called the 5' RACE reads; one entry per CDR3 protein, DNA not given. This table holds 7,000 to 7,500 distinct CDR3 sequences. Specimen: naive CXCR3+ CD8+ T cells from blood. These receptors were collected from a human donor in good health. Some clones in this sample may be carry-over from other donors' samples. Each CDR3 is given with its conserved first and last residue. The size entry is marked missing in some rows and otherwise reads once, few, many or a size class.

v_gene	j_gene	abundance	CDR3aa
TRBV5-1	TRBJ2-7	medium-sized	CASSPAGTSGYEQYF
TRBV19	TRBJ2-1	large	CASTRLQGGWNNEQFF
TRBV6-5	TRBJ2-3	NA	CASSSQSTDTQYF
TRBV29-1	TRBJ2-3	NA	CSVERDSTAISDTQYF
TRBV7-9	TRBJ2-6	medium-sized	CASSYDRRALYSGANVLTF
TRBV7-8	TRBJ2-3	NA	CASSKPTGSTDTQYF
TRBV27	TRBJ2-1	NA	CASSFTEYNEQFF
TRBV11-2	TRBJ2-2	NA	CASSHGVNTGELFF
TRBV28	TRBJ2-3	NA	CASSLMAPGRSDTQYF
TRBV29-1	TRBJ2-7	medium-sized	CSAYYRDSSYEQYF
TRBV15	TRBJ2-2	medium-sized	CATSRVMTGELFF
TRBV14	TRBJ1-1	medium-sized	CASSQDRTGGMNTEAFF
TRBV5-1	TRBJ2-1	NA	CASSSPLAGFYNEQFF
TRBV7-9	TRBJ2-3	NA	CASSSPDKARPDTQYF
TRBV28	TRBJ1-2	NA	CASSQAGQGSYGYTF
TRBV19	TRBJ1-2	medium-sized	CASSPRRTDGYTF
TRBV4-1	TRBJ1-4	NA	CASSQGGEKLFF
TRBV5-5	TRBJ2-2	medium-sized	CASSSHLTSSTGELFF
TRBV29-1	TRBJ2-7	medium-sized	CSVTRTSGEQYF
TRBV29-1	TRBJ2-1	NA	CSVVAGSYNEQFF
TRBV29-1	TRBJ2-5	NA	CSVEEGERETQYF
TRBV7-9	TRBJ1-1	NA	CASSLSPRGPRDTEAFF
TRBV6-1	TRBJ2-1	medium-sized	CASSEFGGSGNEQFF
TRBV6-2/TRBV6-3	TRBJ2-5	NA	CASSYGQETQYF
TRBV13	TRBJ2-1	NA	CASSSTGLAGLHEQFF
TRBV29-1	TRBJ2-3	NA	CSVRAGTSEYF